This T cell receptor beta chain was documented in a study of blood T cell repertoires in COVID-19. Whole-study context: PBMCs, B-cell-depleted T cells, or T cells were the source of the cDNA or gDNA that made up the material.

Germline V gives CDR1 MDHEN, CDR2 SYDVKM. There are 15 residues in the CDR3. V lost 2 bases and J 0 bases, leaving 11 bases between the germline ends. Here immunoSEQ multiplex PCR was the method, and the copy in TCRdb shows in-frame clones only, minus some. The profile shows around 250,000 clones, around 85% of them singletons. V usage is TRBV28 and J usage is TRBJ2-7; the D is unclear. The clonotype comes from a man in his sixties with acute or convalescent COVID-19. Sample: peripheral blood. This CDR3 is CASSLQFSSSYEQYF. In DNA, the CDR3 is TGTGCCAGCAGTTTACAGTTTTCAAGCTCCTACGAGCAGTACTTC.